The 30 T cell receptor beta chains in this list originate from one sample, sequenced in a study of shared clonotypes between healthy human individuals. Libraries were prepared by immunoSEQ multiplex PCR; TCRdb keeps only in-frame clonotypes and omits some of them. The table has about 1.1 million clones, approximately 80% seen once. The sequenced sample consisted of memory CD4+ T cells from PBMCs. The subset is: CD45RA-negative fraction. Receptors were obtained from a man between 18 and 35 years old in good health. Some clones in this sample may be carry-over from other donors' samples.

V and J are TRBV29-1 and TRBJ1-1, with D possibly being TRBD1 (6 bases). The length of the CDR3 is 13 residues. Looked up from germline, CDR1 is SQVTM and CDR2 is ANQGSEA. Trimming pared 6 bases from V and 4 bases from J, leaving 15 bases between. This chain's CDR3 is CSVWTALGTEAFF. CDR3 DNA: TGCAGCGTCTGGACAGCCTTGGGCACTGAAGCTTTCTTT.

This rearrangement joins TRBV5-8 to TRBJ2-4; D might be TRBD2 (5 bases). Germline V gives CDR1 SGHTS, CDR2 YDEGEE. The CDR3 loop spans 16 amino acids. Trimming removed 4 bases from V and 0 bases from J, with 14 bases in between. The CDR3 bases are TGTGCCAGCAGCCTTGAATGGAGGTTAGCCAAAAACATTCAGTACTTC. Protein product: CASSLEWRLAKNIQYF.

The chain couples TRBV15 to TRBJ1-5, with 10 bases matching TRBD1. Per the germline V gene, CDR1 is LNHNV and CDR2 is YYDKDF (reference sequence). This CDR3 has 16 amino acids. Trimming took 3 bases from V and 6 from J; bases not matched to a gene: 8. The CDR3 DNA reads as TGTGCCACCAGCAGTAAGCGGACAGGGGGAGGTCAGCCCCAGCATTTT. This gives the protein CATSSKRTGGGQPQHF.

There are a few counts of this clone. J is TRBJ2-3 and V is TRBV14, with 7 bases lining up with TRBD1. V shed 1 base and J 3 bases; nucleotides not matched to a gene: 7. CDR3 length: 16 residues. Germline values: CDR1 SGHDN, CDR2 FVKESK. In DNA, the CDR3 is TGTGCCAGCAGCCAAGCGGGACAGTCCCCAACAGATACGCAGTATTTT. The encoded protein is CASSQAGQSPTDTQYF. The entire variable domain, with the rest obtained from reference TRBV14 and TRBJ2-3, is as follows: EAGVTQFPSHSVIEKGQTVTLRCDPISGHDNLYWYRRVMGKEIKFLLHFVKESKQDESGMPNNRFLAERTGGTYSTLKVQPAELEDSGVYFCASSQAGQSPTDTQYFGPGTRLTVL.

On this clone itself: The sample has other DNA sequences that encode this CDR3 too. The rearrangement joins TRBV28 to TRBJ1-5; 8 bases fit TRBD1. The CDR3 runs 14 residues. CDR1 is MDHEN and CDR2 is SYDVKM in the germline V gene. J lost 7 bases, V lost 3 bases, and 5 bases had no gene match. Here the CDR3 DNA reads TGTGCCAGCAGTTTGGCAGGGGGCATACAGCCCCAGCATTTT. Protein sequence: CASSLAGGIQPQHF.

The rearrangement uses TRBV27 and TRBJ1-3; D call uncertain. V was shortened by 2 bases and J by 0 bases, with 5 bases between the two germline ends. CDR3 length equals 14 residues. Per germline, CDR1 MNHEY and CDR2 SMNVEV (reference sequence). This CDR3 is CASSLKVSGNTIYF. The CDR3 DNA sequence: TGTGCCAGCAGTTTAAAGGTCTCTGGAAACACCATATATTTT.

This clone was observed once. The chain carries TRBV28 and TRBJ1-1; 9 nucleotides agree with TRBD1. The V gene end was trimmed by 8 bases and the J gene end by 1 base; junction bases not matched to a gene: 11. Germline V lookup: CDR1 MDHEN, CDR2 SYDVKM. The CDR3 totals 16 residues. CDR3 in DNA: TGTGCCAGCCGTCGGACAGGGGTCGAGAAGAACACTGAAGCTTTCTTT. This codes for CASRRTGVEKNTEAFF.

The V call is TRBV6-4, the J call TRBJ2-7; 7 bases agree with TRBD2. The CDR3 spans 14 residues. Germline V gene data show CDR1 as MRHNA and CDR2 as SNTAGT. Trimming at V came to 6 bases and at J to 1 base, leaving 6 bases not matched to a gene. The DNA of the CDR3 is TGTGCCAGCAGGCAGACTAGCAGTTCCTACGAGCAGTACTTC. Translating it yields CASRQTSSSYEQYF.

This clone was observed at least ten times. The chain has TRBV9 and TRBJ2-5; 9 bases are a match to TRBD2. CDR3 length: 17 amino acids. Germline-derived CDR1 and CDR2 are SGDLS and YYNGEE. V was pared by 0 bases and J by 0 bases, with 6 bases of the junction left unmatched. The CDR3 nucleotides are TGTGCCAGCAGCGTAGTCGGCGGACTAGCGAACCAAGAGACCCAGTACTTC. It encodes CASSVVGGLANQETQYF.

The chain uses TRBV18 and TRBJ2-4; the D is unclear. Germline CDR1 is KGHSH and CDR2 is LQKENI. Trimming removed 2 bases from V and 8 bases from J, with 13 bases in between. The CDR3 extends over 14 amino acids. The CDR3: CASSPTIDMDIQYF. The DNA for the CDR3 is TGTGCCAGCTCACCAACCATTGATATGGACATTCAGTACTTC.

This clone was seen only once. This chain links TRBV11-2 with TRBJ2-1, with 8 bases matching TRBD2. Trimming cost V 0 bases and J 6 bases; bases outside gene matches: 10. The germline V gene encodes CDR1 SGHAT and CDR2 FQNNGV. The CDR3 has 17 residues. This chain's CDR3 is CASSLEDGGRSSNEQFF. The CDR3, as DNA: TGTGCCAGCAGCTTAGAAGACGGCGGGAGGTCCAGCAATGAGCAGTTCTTC.

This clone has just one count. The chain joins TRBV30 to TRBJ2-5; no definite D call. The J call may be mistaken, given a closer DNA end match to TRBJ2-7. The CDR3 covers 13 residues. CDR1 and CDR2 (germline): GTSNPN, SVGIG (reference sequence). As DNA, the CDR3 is TGTGCCTTGGAACCCAGTGGACCCTACGAGCAGTACTTC. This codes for CALEPSGPYEQYF.

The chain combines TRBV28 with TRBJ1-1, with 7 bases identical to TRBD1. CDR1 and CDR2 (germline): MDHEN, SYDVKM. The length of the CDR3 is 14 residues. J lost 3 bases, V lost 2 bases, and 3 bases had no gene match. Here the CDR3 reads CASSLITGDTEAFF. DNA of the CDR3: TGTGCCAGCAGTTTAATTACAGGGGACACTGAAGCTTTCTTT.

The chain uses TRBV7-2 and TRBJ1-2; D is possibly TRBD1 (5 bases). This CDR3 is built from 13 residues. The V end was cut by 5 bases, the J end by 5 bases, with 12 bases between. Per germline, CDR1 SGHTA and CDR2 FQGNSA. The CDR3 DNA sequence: TGTGCCAGCAGCGTCGGGCAGGGATATGGCTACACCTTC. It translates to CASSVGQGYGYTF.

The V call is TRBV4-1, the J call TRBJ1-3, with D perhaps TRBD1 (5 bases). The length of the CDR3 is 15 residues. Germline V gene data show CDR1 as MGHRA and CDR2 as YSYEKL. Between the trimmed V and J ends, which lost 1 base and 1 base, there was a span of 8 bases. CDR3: CASSQGGASGNTIYF. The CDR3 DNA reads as TGCGCCAGCAGCCAAGGTGGGGCATCTGGAAACACCATATATTTT.

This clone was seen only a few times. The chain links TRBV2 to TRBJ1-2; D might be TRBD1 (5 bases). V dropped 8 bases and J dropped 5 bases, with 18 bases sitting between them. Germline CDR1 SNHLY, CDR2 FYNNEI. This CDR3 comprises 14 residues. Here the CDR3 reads CASSPAQGPYGYTF. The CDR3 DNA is TGTGCCAGCTCCCCCGCGCAGGGACCGTATGGCTACACCTTC.

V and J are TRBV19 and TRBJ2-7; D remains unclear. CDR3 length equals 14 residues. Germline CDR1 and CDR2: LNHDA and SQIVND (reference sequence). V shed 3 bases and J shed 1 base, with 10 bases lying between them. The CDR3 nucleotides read TGTGCCAGTAGTATCGGACCGAGTTCCTACGAGCAGTACTTC. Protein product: CASSIGPSSYEQYF.

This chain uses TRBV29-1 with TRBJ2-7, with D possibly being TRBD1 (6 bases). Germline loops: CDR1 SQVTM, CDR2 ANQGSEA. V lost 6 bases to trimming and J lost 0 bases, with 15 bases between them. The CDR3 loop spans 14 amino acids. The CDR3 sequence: CSVFRGQGSYEQYF. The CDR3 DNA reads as TGCAGCGTATTCAGGGGCCAGGGCTCCTACGAGCAGTACTTC.

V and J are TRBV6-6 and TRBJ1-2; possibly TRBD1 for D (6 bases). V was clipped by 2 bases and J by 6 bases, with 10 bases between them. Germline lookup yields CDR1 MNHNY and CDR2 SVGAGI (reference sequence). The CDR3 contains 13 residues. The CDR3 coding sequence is TGTGCCAGCAGTTACAGAGGGGGACATGGCTACACCTTC. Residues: CASSYRGGHGYTF.

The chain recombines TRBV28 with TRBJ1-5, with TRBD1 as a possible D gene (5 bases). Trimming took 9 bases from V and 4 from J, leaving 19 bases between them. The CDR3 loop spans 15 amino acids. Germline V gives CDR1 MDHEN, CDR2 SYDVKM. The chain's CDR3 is CASTPRAGTNQPQHF. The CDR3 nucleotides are TGTGCCAGTACCCCCCGGGCAGGGACTAATCAGCCCCAGCATTTT. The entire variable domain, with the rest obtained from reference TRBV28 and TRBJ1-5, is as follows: DVKVTQSSRYLVKRTGEKVFLECVQDMDHENMFWYRQDPGLGLRLIYFSYDVKMKEKGDIPEGYSVSREKKERFSLILESASTNQTSMYLCASTPRAGTNQPQHFGDGTRLSIL.

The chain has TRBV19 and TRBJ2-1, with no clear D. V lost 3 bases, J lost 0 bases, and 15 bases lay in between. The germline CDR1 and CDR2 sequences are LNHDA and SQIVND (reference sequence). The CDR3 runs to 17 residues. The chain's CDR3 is CASSIRSLESSYNEQFF. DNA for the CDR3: TGTGCCAGTAGTATTCGCTCCTTGGAGAGCTCCTACAATGAGCAGTTCTTC.

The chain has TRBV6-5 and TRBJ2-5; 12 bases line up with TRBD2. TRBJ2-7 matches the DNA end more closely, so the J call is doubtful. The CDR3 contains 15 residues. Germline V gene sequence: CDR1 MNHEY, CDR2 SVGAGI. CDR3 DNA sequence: TGTGCCAGCAGTCCACTAGCGGGAGGAACCAACGAGCAGTACTTC. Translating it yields CASSPLAGGTNEQYF.

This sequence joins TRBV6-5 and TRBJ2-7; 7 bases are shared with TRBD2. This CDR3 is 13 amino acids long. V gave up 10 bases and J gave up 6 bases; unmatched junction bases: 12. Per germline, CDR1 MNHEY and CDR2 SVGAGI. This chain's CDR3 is CATKVGGSGEQYF. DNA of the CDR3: TGTGCCACCAAAGTAGGCGGGAGCGGCGAGCAGTACTTC.

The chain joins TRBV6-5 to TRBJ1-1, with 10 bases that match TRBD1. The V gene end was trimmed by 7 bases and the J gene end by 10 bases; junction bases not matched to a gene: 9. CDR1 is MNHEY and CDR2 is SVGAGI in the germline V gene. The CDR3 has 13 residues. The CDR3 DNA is TGTGCCAGCACTACCCCGACAGGGGGCAGAGCTTTCTTT. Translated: CASTTPTGGRAFF.

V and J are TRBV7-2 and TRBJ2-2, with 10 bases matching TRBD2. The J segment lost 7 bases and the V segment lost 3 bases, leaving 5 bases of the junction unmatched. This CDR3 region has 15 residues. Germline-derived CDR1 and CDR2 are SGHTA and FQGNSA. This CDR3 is CASSFSGRSGGELFF. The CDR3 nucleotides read TGTGCCAGCAGCTTTAGCGGGAGGTCAGGCGGGGAGCTGTTTTTT. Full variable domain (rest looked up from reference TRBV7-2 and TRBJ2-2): GAGVSQSPSNKVTEKGKDVELRCDPISGHTALYWYRQSLGQGLEFLIYFQGNSAPDKSGLPSDRFSAERTGGSVSTLTIQRTQQEDSAVYLCASSFSGRSGGELFFGEGSRLTVL.

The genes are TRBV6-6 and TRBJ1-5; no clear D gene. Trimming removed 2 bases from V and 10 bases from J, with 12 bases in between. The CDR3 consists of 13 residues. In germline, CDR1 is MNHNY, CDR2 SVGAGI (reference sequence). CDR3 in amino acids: CASSYGEASPQHF. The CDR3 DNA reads TGTGCCAGCAGTTACGGGGAGGCCTCACCCCAGCATTTT.

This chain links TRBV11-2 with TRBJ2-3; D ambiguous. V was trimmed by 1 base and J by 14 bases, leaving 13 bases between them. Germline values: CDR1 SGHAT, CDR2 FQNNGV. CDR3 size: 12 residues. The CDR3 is CASSLVFQEPYF. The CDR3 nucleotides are TGTGCCAGCAGCTTAGTCTTCCAGGAGCCGTATTTT.

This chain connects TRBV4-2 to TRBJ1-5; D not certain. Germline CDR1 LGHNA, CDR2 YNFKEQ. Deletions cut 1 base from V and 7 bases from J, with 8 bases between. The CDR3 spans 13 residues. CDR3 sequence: CASSQGFGQPQHF. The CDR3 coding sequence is TGTGCCAGCAGCCAAGGGTTCGGACAGCCCCAGCATTTT.

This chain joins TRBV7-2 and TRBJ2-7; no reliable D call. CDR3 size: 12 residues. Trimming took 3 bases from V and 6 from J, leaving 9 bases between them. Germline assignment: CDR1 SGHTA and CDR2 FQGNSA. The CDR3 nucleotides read TGTGCCAGCAGCTTCTCAGCGAGCGAGCAGTACTTC. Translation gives CASSFSASEQYF.

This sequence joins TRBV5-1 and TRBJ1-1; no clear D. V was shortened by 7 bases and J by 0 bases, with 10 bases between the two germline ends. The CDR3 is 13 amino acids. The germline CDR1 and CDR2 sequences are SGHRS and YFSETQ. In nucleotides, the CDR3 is TGCGCCAGCTACTCTGGAATGAACACTGAAGCTTTCTTT. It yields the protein CASYSGMNTEAFF.